This is a list of T cell receptor beta chains from one sample in a study of shared clonotypes between healthy human individuals. Some clones are missing from TCRdb's copy, which holds only in-frame ones; the method was immunoSEQ multiplex PCR. The data hold about 2.1 million clones, with just over 90% observed a single time. Material: naive CD8+ T cells from PBMCs. All receptors come from a man between 18 and 29 years old in good health. Some clones in this sample may be carry-over from other donors' samples. CDR3s include the opening cysteine and the closing phenylalanine or tryptophan. D genes are given only for firm matches. Clone size is stated in some rows and not others, as once, few, many or a class when expanded.

D	V	size	J	length	CDR3	DNA
.	TRBV14	.	TRBJ2-3	18	CASSHPKGHPLNTDTQYF	TGTGCCAGCAGCCATCCCAAGGGGCACCCCTTGAACACAGATACGCAGTATTTT
TRBD2	TRBV7-9	.	TRBJ2-5	13	CASSGRGQETQYF	TGTGCCAGCAGCGGGAGGGGCCAAGAGACCCAGTACTTC
TRBD2	TRBV29-1	.	TRBJ2-7	13	CSVVSGSSYEQYF	TGCAGCGTTGTCAGCGGGAGCTCCTACGAGCAGTACTTC
TRBD1	TRBV7-9	.	TRBJ2-1	14	CASSLPGQNNEQFF	TGTGCCAGCAGCCTACCGGGACAGAACAATGAGCAGTTCTTC
.	TRBV4-2	once	TRBJ2-2	17	CASSQAVGAADTGELFF	TGTGCCAGCAGCCAGGCCGTGGGAGCCGCGGACACCGGGGAGCTGTTTTTT
.	TRBV4-3	.	TRBJ2-1	16	CASSQDPRYSYNEQFF	TGCGCCAGCAGCCAAGATCCCCGATACTCCTACAATGAGCAGTTCTTC
TRBD2	TRBV7-8	.	TRBJ2-1	17	CASSSGTSGRGYNEQFF	TGTGCCAGCAGCTCCGGGACTAGCGGGAGAGGGTACAATGAGCAGTTCTTC
.	TRBV7-6	.	TRBJ1-4	18	CASSLGAGEFATNEKLFF	TGTGCCAGCAGCTTAGGGGCGGGGGAATTTGCAACTAATGAAAAACTGTTTTTT
.	TRBV19	.	TRBJ2-7	13	CASSSGANYEQYF	TGTGCCAGTAGTTCAGGGGCGAACTACGAGCAGTACTTC
.	TRBV9	.	TRBJ1-2	15	CASSVEWQGRSGYTF	TGTGCCAGCAGCGTCGAATGGCAGGGCAGGAGCGGCTACACCTTC
.	TRBV14	.	TRBJ1-2	13	CASSQSRWGGYTF	TGTGCCAGCAGCCAATCAAGGTGGGGAGGCTACACCTTC
.	TRBV5-1	.	TRBJ2-7	13	CASSIAISYEQYF	TGCGCCAGCAGCATTGCAATCTCCTACGAGCAGTACTTC
TRBD1	TRBV6-1	.	TRBJ1-1	17	CASSEFPQGAGNTEAFF	TGTGCCAGCAGTGAATTCCCACAGGGGGCTGGGAACACTGAAGCTTTCTTT
TRBD1	TRBV18	.	TRBJ2-3	17	CASSPPDRGRRTDTQYF	TGTGCCAGCTCACCACCTGACAGGGGGCGACGCACAGATACGCAGTATTTT
.	TRBV28	.	TRBJ1-5	15	CASSFWAASNQPQHF	TGTGCCAGCAGTTTCTGGGCAGCTAGCAATCAGCCCCAGCATTTT
TRBD1	TRBV11-3	.	TRBJ2-5	12	CASSLDDRAQYF	TGTGCCAGCAGCTTAGACGACAGGGCCCAGTACTTC
.	TRBV6-5	.	TRBJ2-2	12	CASSPHGMELFF	TGTGCCAGCAGCCCCCACGGTATGGAGCTGTTTTTT